The sequence of this T cell receptor (beta chain) was determined in a study of regulatory T cells in long-lasting Graves disease. Worth noting for this clonotype: Its matching antigen is unknown. Given a much more abundant clone one base away, this may be a read error.

Arm-PCR of CDR3 regions and iRepertoire HTBI primers were used to build TCR beta libraries. TCRdb itself ran the multiplex PCR reads through MiXCR, one entry per CDR3 protein. The sample holds around 400,000 distinct CDR3 sequences, roughly 25% seen once. Overall study results and limits: TRBV28, TRBJ1-2 and TRBJ2-5 were favored in persistent disease. Whereas about a thousand public clonotypes were shared by new patients, persistent patients shared more, at 2,741.

Germline-derived CDR1 and CDR2 are DFQATT and SNEGSKA (reference sequence). The CDR3 sequence is 12 residues long. The ends lost 5 bases at V and 4 bases at J; junction bases unmatched: 2. Time point here: persistent/refractory GD, antithyroid drugs over 5 years with positive TRAb. There was RNA extracted from PBMCs, and the TCR library was made from it. The clonotype comes from a woman in her thirties or forties with Graves disease. Specimen: peripheral blood mononuclear cells (PBMCs), collected when the disease was refractory, from a patient treated with antithyroid drugs. This chain joins TRBV20-1 and TRBJ1-1; 9 nucleotides match TRBD1. The CDR3 DNA reads as TGCAGTGCTGGACAGGGGCCCACTGAAGCTTTCTTT. Amino acids: CSAGQGPTEAFF.